Below, one T cell receptor beta chain is given with its context. The target antigen is unknown. This specimen belongs to a study of blood T cells in healthy people across ages. Germline CDR1 and CDR2: SGHRS and YFSETQ. The germline V and J ends were trimmed by 2 bases and 5 bases, with 11 bases remaining between them. The CDR3 is made up of 14 amino acids. Every donor provided 8.5 to 10 milliliters of peripheral blood. It was with a sample-barcoded 5' primer and a J-beta primer mix that a second PCR of roughly 7 to 11 cycles was run. Each cDNA molecule was tagged by a template-switch adaptor that had 12 random nucleotides. One entry per CDR3 protein, called by TCRdb with MiXCR from the 5' RACE reads. The data hold roughly 800,000 distinct CDR3 sequences, with approximately 55% observed a single time. General observations from the study: Older individuals had lower TCR beta diversity per million T cells (the decline was roughly linear).

Sequencing was done on a sample of blood. This clonotype was sampled from a man older than 75 in good health. The chain links TRBV5-1 to TRBJ2-1; D tentatively reads TRBD1 or TRBD2 (5 bases each). In DNA, the CDR3 is TGCGCCAGCAGCTTCAGGGACCTCAACAATGAGCAGTTCTTC. It codes for CASSFRDLNNEQFF.